The present entry profiles one T cell receptor beta chain with its context. The antigen is undetermined. The sample comes from a study of cytomegalovirus exposure and HLA in healthy donors. Study-level information: Across around 400 genotyped donors, over 70% landed in the Caucasian-associated ancestry cluster.

Vbeta (60) and Jbeta (13) primers were used in the PCR. This table comes from immunoSEQ multiplex PCR, and its TCRdb copy is limited to in-frame clones, with some not included. This table has about 160,000 clones, roughly 80% appearing once. Germline loops: CDR1 SGHDT, CDR2 YYEEEE. Trimming cost V 4 bases and J 7 bases, with 12 bases left between them. The length of the CDR3 is 12 residues. The study, taken as a whole, reports: TRBV6-2, TRBV6-3 and some other V segments were excluded as indistinguishable.

The TCR was taken from a man between 25 and 39 years old in good health and CMV-seronegative. The specimen was PBMCs. V and J are TRBV5-6 and TRBJ2-7; weak D call: TRBD1 (6 bases). The CDR3 reads CASSRQAREQYF. CDR3 in DNA: TGTGCCAGCAGCCGACAGGCAAGGGAGCAGTACTTC.